Listed here are 17 T cell receptor beta chains from one sample, sequenced in a study of blood T cell repertoires in COVID-19. TCRdb's copy holds only in-frame clones and misses some; the assay was immunoSEQ multiplex PCR. The data show roughly 500,000 clones, over 75% seen once. The sequenced sample consisted of peripheral blood. The receptors originated from a human donor in a cohort sampled during active COVID-19.

V and J are TRBV19 and TRBJ1-1; D gene unclear. This CDR3 spans 17 amino acids. Deletions cut 3 bases from V and 0 bases from J, with 17 bases between. Germline V gives CDR1 LNHDA, CDR2 SQIVND (reference sequence). Written as DNA, the CDR3 is TGTGCCAGTAGTATTCGTCCGGACTCCTTAATGAACACTGAAGCTTTCTTT. Its translation is CASSIRPDSLMNTEAFF. The full variable domain, its missing parts supplied by reference TRBV19 and TRBJ1-1, is DGGITQSPKYLFRKEGQNVTLSCEQNLNHDAMYWYRQDPGQGLRLIYYSQIVNDFQKGDIAEGYSVSREKKESFPLTVTSAQKNPTAFYLCASSIRPDSLMNTEAFFGQGTRLTVV.

This chain uses TRBV2 with TRBJ2-7; possibly TRBD1 for D (6 bases). This CDR3 is built from 13 residues. The germline V gene encodes CDR1 SNHLY and CDR2 FYNNEI. Between the trimmed V and J ends, which lost 5 bases and 4 bases, there was a span of 12 bases. In DNA form, the CDR3 reads TGTGCCAGCAGTAGGGCCCAGGGGTACGAGCAGTACTTC. Translated: CASSRAQGYEQYF.

With regard to this clone: Other DNA variants within this sample encode the same CDR3. In DNA, the CDR3 is TGTGCCAGCAGTTCCCCGGGACAGGGGTCATACGAGCAGTACTTC. Protein: CASSSPGQGSYEQYF. The V and J genes are TRBV27 and TRBJ2-7; TRBD1 matches at 10 bases. Germline V gene lookup returns CDR1 MNHEY and CDR2 SMNVEV (reference sequence). The V segment lost 4 bases and the J segment 4 bases; nucleotides outside the gene matches: 7. This CDR3 is 15 amino acids long.

The genes are TRBV30 and TRBJ2-1; 7 nucleotides agree with TRBD2. Trimming took 3 bases from V and 9 from J; bases not matched to a gene: 17. The CDR3 is 16 amino acids. Germline loops: CDR1 GTSNPN, CDR2 SVGIG (reference sequence). The CDR3: CAWSRGGASRVIEQFF. As DNA, the CDR3 is TGTGCCTGGAGCCGGGGAGGGGCTAGCAGGGTAATTGAGCAGTTCTTC.

This clone is a singleton in its sample. The chain is built from TRBV5-1 and TRBJ1-1; the D is unclear. V gave up 0 bases and J gave up 0 bases, with 21 bases separating them. Germline loops: CDR1 SGHRS, CDR2 YFSETQ. The CDR3 consists of 19 residues. CDR3 residues: CASSLVSEVPTFMNTEAFF. As DNA, the CDR3 is TGCGCCAGCAGCTTGGTTAGTGAGGTTCCCACTTTTATGAACACTGAAGCTTTCTTT.

The rearrangement uses TRBV4-1 and TRBJ2-1, with 10 bases fitting TRBD2. The CDR3 length is 17 residues. Germline loops: CDR1 MGHRA, CDR2 YSYEKL. The V segment lost 0 bases and the J segment 8 bases; nucleotides outside the gene matches: 10. The CDR3, as DNA: TGCGCCAGCAGCCAAGAACTAGCGGGAAGGGTGGGCGATGAGCAGTTCTTC. It translates to CASSQELAGRVGDEQFF.

This chain links TRBV10-2 with TRBJ1-5; 10 positions match TRBD1. CDR1 and CDR2 from the germline V gene are WSHSY and SAAADI. This CDR3 comprises 13 residues. J lost 7 bases, V lost 7 bases, and 4 bases had no gene match. The CDR3 DNA reads as TGCGCCAGCACCGGACAGGGGGTCCAGCCCCAGCATTTT. It encodes CASTGQGVQPQHF.

The genes are TRBV28 and TRBJ1-4; D remains ambiguous. V lost 3 bases and J lost 0, with 11 bases in between. Germline loops: CDR1 MDHEN, CDR2 SYDVKM. The CDR3 runs to 16 residues. The CDR3 spells CASSLSRGATNEKLFF. CDR3 nucleotide sequence: TGTGCCAGCAGTTTGTCTCGCGGTGCAACTAATGAAAAACTGTTTTTT.

On this clone: A junction end diverges from the germline sequence, so it may reflect a read error. The rearrangement links TRBV7-7 to TRBJ2-1, with D perhaps TRBD1 (6 bases). Germline assignment: CDR1 SSHAT and CDR2 FNYEAQ (reference sequence). The CDR3 spans 14 residues. The CDR3: CASSPRGRYNEQFF. The CDR3 DNA reads as TGTGCTAGCAGCCCCAGGGGCAGGTACAATGAGCAGTTCTTC.

The chain joins TRBV7-2 to TRBJ1-1, with unresolved D. This CDR3 has 15 amino acids. Trimming stripped 1 base from V and 0 bases from J, with 9 bases between. The germline gives CDR1 SGHTA, CDR2 FQGNSA. The DNA for the CDR3 is TGTGCCAGCAGCTTAGTAAAGCCTCTGAACACTGAAGCTTTCTTT. Its protein product is CASSLVKPLNTEAFF.

The rearrangement links TRBV5-6 to TRBJ2-2; 10 positions match TRBD2. Trimming cost V 0 bases and J 1 base; bases outside gene matches: 6. The CDR3 is made up of 18 amino acids. CDR1 and CDR2 from the germline V gene are SGHDT and YYEEEE. CDR3 residues: CASSLEGSGRRNTGELFF. The CDR3 coding sequence is TGTGCCAGCAGCTTGGAGGGTAGCGGGAGGCGGAACACCGGGGAGCTGTTTTTT.

The chain couples TRBV5-1 to TRBJ2-1, with D perhaps TRBD2 (6 bases). The germline gives CDR1 SGHRS, CDR2 YFSETQ. The V and J ends lost 4 bases and 8 bases respectively, with 19 bases between them. This CDR3 contains 15 residues. CDR3 sequence (DNA): TGCGCCAGCAGCCCCTCCGTCTGGTCGGGGGATGAGCAGTTCTTC. Its translation: CASSPSVWSGDEQFF. Filled out from reference TRBV5-1 and TRBJ2-1, the complete variable domain reads KAGVTQTPRYLIKTRGQQVTLSCSPISGHRSVSWYQQTPGQGLQFLFEYFSETQRNKGNFPGRFSGRQFSNSRSEMNVSTLELGDSALYLCASSPSVWSGDEQFFGPGTRLTVL.

The genes are TRBV6-5 and TRBJ1-6; 9 nucleotides align to TRBD1. CDR3 size: 15 residues. Germline V CDR1 and CDR2: MNHEY, SVGAGI. Trimming at V came to 10 bases and at J to 6 bases, leaving 10 bases not matched to a gene. Here the CDR3 reads CATENLGQGNSPLHF. CDR3 bases: TGTGCCACTGAAAACCTGGGACAGGGTAATTCACCCCTCCACTTT.

CDR3 in amino acids: CASSIGGASTEAFF. CDR3 in DNA: TGTGCCAGTAGTATTGGGGGCGCGAGCACTGAAGCTTTCTTT. V gene TRBV19 combines with J gene TRBJ1-1; D might be TRBD1 (6 bases). The V end was cut by 3 bases, the J end by 4 bases, with 12 bases between. This CDR3 is 14 amino acids long. Germline CDR1 reads LNHDA; CDR2 reads SQIVND (reference sequence).

The chain recombines TRBV19 with TRBJ2-7; 8 bases match TRBD2. The trim removed 9 bases at V and 6 bases at J, leaving 4 bases unmatched. The germline CDR1 and CDR2 sequences are LNHDA and SQIVND (reference sequence). This CDR3 comprises 11 residues. In DNA, the CDR3 is TGTGCCAGCGGCGGGAGGACCGAGCAGTACTTC. Translated: CASGGRTEQYF.

J is TRBJ1-2 and V is TRBV21-1; TRBD1 is taken as the D call from the table, unchecked against the DNA. TRBV21-1 is assigned pseudogene status. The length of the CDR3 is 14 residues. The CDR3 protein is CASRVPGQSYGYTF. In nucleotides, the CDR3 is TGTGCCAGCCGAGTGCCGGGACAGTCCTATGGCTACACCTTC.

The V gene is TRBV3-1 (or the pseudogene TRBV3-2), the J gene TRBJ2-1; D call uncertain. The CDR3 is 16 residues long. Deletions cut 0 bases from V and 0 bases from J, with 9 bases between. Germline CDR1 LGHDT, CDR2 YNNKEL (reference sequence). CDR3 in amino acids: CASSQDRDSSYNEQFF. DNA for the CDR3: TGTGCCAGCAGCCAAGATAGAGATAGCTCCTACAATGAGCAGTTCTTC.